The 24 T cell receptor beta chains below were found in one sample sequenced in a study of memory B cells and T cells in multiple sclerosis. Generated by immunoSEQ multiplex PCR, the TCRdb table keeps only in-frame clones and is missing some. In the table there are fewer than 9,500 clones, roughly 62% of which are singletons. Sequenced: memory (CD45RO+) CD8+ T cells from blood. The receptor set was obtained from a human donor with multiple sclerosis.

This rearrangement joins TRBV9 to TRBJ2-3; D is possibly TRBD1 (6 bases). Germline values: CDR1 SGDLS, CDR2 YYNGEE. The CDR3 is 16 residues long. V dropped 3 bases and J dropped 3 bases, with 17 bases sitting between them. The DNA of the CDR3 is TGTGCCAGCAGCGCAGGACTCGGGACACAGACAGATACGCAGTATTTT. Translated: CASSAGLGTQTDTQYF.

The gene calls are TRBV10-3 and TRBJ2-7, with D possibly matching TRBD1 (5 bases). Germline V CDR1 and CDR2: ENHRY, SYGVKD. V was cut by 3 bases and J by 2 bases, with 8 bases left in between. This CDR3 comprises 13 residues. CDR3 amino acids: CAISDRGAYEQYF. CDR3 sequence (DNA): TGTGCCATCAGTGATAGGGGCGCCTACGAGCAGTACTTC.

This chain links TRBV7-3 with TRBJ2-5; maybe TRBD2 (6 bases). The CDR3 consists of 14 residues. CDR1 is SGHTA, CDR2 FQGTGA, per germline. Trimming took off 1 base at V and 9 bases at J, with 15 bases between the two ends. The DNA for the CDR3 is TGTGCCAGCAGCTTAAATGGCGGGGTCCAGGCCCAGTACTTC. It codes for CASSLNGGVQAQYF.

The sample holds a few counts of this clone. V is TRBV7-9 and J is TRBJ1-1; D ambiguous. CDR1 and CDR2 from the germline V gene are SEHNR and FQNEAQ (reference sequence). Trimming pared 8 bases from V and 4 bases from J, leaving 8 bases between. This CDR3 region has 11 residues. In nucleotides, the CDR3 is TGTGCCAGCCGAGTTCTCACTGAAGCTTTCTTT. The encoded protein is CASRVLTEAFF.

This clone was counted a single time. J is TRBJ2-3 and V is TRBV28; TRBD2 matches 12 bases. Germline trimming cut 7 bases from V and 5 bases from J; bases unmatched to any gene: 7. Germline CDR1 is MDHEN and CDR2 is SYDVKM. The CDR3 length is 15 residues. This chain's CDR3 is CASNQLAGGGDTQYF. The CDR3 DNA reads TGTGCCAGCAACCAACTAGCGGGAGGAGGAGATACGCAGTATTTT.

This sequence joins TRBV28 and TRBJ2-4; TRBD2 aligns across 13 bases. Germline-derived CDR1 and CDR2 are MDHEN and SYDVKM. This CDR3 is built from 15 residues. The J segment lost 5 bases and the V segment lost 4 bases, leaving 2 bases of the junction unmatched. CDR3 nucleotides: TGTGCCAGCAGTTGGACTAGCGGGGGTCAAAACATTCAGTACTTC. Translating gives CASSWTSGGQNIQYF. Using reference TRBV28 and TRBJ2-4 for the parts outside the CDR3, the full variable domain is DVKVTQSSRYLVKRTGEKVFLECVQDMDHENMFWYRQDPGLGLRLIYFSYDVKMKEKGDIPEGYSVSREKKERFSLILESASTNQTSMYLCASSWTSGGQNIQYFGAGTRLSVL.

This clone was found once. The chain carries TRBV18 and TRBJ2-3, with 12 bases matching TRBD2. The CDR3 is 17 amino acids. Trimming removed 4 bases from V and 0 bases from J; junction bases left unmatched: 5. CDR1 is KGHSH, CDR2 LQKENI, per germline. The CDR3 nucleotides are TGTGCCAGCTCACACGGACTAGCGGGGCTCAGCACAGATACGCAGTATTTT. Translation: CASSHGLAGLSTDTQYF.

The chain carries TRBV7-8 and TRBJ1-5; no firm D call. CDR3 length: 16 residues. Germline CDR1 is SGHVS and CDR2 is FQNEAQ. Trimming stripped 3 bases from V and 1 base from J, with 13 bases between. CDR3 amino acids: CASSFLAENSNQPQHF. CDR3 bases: TGTGCCAGCAGCTTCTTGGCAGAAAACAGCAATCAGCCCCAGCATTTT.

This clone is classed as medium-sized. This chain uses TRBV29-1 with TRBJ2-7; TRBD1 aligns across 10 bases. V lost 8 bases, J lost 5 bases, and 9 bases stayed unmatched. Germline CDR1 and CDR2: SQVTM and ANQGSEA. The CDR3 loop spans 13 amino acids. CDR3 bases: TGCAGCTTCCGACAGGGGGCAGGGAACGAGCAGTACTTC. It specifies CSFRQGAGNEQYF.

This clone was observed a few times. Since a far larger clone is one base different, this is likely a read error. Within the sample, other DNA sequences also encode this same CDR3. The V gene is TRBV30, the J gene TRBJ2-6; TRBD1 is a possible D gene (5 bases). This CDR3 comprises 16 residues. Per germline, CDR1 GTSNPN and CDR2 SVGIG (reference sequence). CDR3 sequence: CAWSVPAGNGDNVLTF. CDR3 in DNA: TGTGCCTGGAGTGTACCGGCAGGGAATGGGGACAACGTCCTGACTTTC.

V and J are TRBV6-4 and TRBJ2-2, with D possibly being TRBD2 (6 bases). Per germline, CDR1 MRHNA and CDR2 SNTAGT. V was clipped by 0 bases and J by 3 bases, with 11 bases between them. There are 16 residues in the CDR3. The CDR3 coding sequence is TGTGCCAGCAGTGACTCGGGGGGATGGGACACCGGGGAGCTGTTTTTT. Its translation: CASSDSGGWDTGELFF.

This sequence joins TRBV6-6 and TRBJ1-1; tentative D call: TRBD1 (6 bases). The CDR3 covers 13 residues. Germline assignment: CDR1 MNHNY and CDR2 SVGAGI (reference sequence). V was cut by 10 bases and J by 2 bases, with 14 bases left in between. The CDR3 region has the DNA TGTGCCACCCGTTTGGGGGCCAACACTGAAGCTTTCTTT. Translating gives CATRLGANTEAFF.

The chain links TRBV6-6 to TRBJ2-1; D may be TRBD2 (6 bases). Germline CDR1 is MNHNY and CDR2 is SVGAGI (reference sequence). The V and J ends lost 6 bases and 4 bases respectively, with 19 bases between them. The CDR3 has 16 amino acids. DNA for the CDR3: TGTGCCAGCAGCCCGACAGAGTTAGCGGTATACAATGAGCAGTTCTTC. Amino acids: CASSPTELAVYNEQFF.

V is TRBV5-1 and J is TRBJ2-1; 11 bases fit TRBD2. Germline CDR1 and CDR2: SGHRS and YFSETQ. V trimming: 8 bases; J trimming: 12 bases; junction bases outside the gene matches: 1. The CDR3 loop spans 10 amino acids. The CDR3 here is CASSGGAQFF. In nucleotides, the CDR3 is TGCGCCAGTAGCGGGGGGGCGCAGTTCTTC.

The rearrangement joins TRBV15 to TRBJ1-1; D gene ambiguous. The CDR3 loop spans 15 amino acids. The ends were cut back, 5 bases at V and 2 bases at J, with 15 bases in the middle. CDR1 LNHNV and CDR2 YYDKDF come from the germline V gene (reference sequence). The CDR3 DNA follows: TGTGCCACCAGCCCGAACCGACTTCTTAACACTGAAGCTTTCTTT. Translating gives CATSPNRLLNTEAFF.

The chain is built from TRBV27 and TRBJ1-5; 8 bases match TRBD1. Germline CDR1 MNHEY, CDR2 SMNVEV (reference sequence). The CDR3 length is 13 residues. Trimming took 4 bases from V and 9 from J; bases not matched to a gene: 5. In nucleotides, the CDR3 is TGTGCCAGCAGTTATCAAACAGGGGGGCCCCAGCATTTT. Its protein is CASSYQTGGPQHF.

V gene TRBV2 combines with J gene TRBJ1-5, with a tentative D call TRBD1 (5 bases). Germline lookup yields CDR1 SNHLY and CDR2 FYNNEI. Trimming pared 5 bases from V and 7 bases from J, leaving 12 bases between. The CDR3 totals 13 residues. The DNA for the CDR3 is TGTGCCAGCAGTTCAGGGTTGGGGCAGCCCCAGCATTTT. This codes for CASSSGLGQPQHF. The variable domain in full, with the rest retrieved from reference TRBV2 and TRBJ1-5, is EPEVTQTPSHQVTQMGQEVILRCVPISNHLYFYWYRQILGQKVEFLVSFYNNEISEKSEIFDDQFSVERPDGSNFTLKIRSTKLEDSAMYFCASSSGLGQPQHFGDGTRLSIL.

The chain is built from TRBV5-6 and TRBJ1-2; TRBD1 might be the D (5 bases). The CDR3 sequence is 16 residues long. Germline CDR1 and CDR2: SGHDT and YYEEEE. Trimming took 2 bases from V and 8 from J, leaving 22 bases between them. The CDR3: CASSFTPPGRAGGYTF. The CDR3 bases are TGTGCCAGCAGCTTCACACCGCCGGGACGGGCGGGAGGCTACACCTTC.

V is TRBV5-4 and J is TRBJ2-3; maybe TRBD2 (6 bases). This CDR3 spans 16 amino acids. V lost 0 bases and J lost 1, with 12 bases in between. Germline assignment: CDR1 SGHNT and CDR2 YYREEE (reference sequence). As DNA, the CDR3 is TGTGCCAGCAGCTTGGTCCGGACTACAGGCACAGATACGCAGTATTTT. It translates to CASSLVRTTGTDTQYF.

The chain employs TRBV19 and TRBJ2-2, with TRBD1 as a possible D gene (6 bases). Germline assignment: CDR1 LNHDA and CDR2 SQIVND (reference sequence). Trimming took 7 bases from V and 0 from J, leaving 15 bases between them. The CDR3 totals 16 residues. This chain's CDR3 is CASTGLDRTNTGELFF. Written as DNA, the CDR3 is TGTGCCAGTACCGGGCTCGACAGGACGAACACCGGGGAGCTGTTTTTT.

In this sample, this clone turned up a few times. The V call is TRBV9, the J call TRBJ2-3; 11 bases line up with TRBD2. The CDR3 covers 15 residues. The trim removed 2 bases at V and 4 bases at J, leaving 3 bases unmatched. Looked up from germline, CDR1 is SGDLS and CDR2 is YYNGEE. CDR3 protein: CASSVTSGGSDTQYF. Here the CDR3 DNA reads TGTGCCAGCAGCGTTACTAGCGGGGGTTCAGATACGCAGTATTTT.

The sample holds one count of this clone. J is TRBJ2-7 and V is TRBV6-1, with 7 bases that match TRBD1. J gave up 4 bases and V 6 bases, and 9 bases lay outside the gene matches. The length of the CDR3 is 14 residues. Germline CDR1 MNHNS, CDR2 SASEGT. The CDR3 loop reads CASSQRQGKYEQYF. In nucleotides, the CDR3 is TGTGCCAGCAGCCAAAGACAGGGAAAGTACGAGCAGTACTTC.

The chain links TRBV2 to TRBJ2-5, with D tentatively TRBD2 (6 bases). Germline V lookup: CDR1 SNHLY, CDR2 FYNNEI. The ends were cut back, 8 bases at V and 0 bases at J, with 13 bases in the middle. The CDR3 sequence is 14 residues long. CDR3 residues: CASDGGAYQETQYF. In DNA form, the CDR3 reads TGTGCCAGCGATGGCGGGGCGTACCAAGAGACCCAGTACTTC.

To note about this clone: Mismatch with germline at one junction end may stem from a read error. CDR3 sequence: CASSRLPSGGEQYF. The CDR3, as DNA: TGTGCTAGCAGCCGCCTTCCGAGCGGGGGCGAGCAGTACTTC. J is TRBJ2-7 and V is TRBV7-7; 8 bases line up with TRBD2. There are 14 residues in the CDR3. CDR1 and CDR2 from the germline V gene are SSHAT and FNYEAQ (reference sequence). The variable domain in full, with the rest retrieved from reference TRBV7-7 and TRBJ2-7, is GAGVSQSPRYKVTKRGQDVTLRCDPISSHATLYWYQQALGQGPEFLTYFNYEAQPDKSGLPSDRFSAERPEGSISTLTIQRTEQRDSAMYRCASSRLPSGGEQYFGPGTRLTVT.